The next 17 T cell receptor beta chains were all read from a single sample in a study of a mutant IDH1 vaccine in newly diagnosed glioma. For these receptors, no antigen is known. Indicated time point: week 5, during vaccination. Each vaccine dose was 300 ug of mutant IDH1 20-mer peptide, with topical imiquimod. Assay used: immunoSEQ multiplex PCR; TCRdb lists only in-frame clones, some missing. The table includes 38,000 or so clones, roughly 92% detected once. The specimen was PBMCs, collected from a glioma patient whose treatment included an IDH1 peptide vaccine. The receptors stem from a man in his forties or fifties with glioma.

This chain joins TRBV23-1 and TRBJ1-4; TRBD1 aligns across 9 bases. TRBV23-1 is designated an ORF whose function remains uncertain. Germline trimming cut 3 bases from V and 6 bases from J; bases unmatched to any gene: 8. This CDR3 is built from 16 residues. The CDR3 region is CASSHASQGAHEKLFF. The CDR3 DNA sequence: TGCGCCAGCAGTCATGCATCACAGGGGGCGCATGAAAAACTGTTTTTT.

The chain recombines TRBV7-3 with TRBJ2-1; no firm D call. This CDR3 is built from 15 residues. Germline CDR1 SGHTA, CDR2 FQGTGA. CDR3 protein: CARREVGSSYNEQFF. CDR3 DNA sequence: TGTGCTCGAAGAGAAGTGGGAAGCTCCTACAATGAGCAGTTCTTC.

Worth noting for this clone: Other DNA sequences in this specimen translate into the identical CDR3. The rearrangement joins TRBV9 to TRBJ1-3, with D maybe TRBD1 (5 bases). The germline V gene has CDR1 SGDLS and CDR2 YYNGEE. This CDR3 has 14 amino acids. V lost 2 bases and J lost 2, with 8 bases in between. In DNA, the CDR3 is TGTGCCAGCAGCGTTGGGGGAACTGGAAACACCATATATTTT. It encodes CASSVGGTGNTIYF.

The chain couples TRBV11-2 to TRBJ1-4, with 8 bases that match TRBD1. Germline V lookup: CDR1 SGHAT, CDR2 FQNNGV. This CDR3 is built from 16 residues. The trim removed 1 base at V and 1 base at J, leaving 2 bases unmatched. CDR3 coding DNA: TGTGCCAGCAGCTTAGCACAGGGGGGAACTAATGAAAAACTGTTTTTT. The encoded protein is CASSLAQGGTNEKLFF.

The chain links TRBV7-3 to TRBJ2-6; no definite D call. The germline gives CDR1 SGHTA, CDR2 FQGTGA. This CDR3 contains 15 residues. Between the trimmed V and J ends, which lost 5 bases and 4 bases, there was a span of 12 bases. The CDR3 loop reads CASSQNPVGANVLTF. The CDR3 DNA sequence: TGTGCCAGCAGCCAAAACCCGGTCGGGGCCAACGTCCTGACTTTC.

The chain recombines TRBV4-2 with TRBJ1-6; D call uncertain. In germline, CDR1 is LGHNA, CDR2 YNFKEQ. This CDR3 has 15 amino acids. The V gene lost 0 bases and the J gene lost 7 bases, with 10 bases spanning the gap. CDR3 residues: CASSQDRQGNSPLHF. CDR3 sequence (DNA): TGTGCCAGCAGCCAAGACAGGCAAGGCAATTCACCCCTCCACTTT.

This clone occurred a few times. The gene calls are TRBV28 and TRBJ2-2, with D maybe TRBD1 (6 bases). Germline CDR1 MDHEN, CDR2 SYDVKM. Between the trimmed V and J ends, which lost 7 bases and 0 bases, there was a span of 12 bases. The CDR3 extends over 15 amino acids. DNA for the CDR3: TGTGCCAGCAAGGCCGGACAGACGAACACCGGGGAGCTGTTTTTT. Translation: CASKAGQTNTGELFF.

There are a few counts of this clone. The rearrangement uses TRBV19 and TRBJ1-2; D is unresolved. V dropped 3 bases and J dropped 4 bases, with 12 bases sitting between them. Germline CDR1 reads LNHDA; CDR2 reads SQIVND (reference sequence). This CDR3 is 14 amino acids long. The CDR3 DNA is TGTGCCAGTAGTATGGGCAGTACCCTCTATGGCTACACCTTC. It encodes CASSMGSTLYGYTF.

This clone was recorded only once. The CDR3 reads CASRRPTSGNTIYF. The CDR3 DNA follows: TGTGCCAGCAGGAGACCTACCTCTGGAAACACCATATATTTT. The J gene is TRBJ1-3, the V gene TRBV19; no definite D call. V was clipped by 9 bases and J by 0 bases, with 12 bases between them. Germline V lookup: CDR1 LNHDA, CDR2 SQIVND (reference sequence). The CDR3 has 14 residues.

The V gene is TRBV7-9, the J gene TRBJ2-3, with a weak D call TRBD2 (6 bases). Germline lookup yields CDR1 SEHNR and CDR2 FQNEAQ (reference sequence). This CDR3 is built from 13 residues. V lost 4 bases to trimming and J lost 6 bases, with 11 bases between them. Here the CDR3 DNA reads TGTGCCAGCAGCTCCCCGGCGGGGGATACGCAGTATTTT. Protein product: CASSSPAGDTQYF.

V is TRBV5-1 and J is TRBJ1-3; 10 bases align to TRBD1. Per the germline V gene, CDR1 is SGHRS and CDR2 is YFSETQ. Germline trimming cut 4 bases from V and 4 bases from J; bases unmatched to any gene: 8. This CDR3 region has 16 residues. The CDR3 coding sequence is TGCGCCAGCAGCCCCGGGACAGGGGTTCTCGGAAACACCATATATTTT. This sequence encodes CASSPGTGVLGNTIYF.

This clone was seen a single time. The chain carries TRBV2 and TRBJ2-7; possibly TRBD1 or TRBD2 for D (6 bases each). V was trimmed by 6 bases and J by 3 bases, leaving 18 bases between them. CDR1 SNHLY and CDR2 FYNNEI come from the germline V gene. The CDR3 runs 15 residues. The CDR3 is CASSEGGQVSYEQYF. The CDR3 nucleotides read TGTGCCAGCAGCGAGGGGGGTCAAGTAAGCTACGAGCAGTACTTC.

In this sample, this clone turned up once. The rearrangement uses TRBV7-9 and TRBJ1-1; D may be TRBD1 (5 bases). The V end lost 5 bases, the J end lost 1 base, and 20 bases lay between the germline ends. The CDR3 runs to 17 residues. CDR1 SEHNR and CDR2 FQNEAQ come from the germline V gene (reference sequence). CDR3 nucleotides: TGTGCCAGCAGCCCGCAACCCCAAACAGGACAGAACACTGAAGCTTTCTTT. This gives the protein CASSPQPQTGQNTEAFF.

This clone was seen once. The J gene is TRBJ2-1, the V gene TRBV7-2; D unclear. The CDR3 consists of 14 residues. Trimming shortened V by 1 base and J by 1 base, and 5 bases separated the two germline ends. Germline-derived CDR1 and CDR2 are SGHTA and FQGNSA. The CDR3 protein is CASSLGGSYNEQFF. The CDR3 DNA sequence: TGTGCCAGCAGCTTAGGGGGTTCCTACAATGAGCAGTTCTTC.

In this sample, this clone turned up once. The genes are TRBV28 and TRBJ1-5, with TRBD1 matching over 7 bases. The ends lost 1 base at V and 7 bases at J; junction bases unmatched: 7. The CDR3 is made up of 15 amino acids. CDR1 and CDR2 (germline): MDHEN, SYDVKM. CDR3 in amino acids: CASSLYRQGDQPQHF. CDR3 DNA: TGTGCCAGCAGTTTATATCGGCAGGGGGACCAGCCCCAGCATTTT.

Written as DNA, the CDR3 is TGTGCCAGCTCACCACCGGGGCAGGTCTACGAGCAGTACTTC. It yields the protein CASSPPGQVYEQYF. V is TRBV18 and J is TRBJ2-7; perhaps TRBD1 as D (5 bases). The V end was cut by 0 bases, the J end by 3 bases, with 9 bases between. CDR1 is KGHSH, CDR2 LQKENI, per germline. This CDR3 comprises 14 residues.

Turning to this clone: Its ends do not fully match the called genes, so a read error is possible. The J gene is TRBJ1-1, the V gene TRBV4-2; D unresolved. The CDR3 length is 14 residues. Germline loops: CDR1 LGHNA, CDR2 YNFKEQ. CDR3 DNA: TGTGCCAGCAGCGAAGACGTTCGCGGCACTGAAGCTTTCTTT. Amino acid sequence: CASSEDVRGTEAFF.